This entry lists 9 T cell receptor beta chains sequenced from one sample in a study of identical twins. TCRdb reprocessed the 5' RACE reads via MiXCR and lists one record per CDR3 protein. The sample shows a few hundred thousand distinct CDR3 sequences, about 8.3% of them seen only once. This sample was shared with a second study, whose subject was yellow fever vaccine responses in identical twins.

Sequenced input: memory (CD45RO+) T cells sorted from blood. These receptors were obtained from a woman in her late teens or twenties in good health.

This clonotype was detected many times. In nucleotides, the CDR3 is TGTGCCAGCACCCAGACAGGGGTGGAAACCGGGGAGCTGTTTTTT. Its translation: CASTQTGVETGELFF. V usage is TRBV6-1 and J usage is TRBJ2-2, with 8 positions matching TRBD1. The CDR3 totals 15 residues. V shed 7 bases, J shed 5 bases, and the junction held 9 bases outside the gene matches. Germline V gene lookup returns CDR1 MNHNS and CDR2 SASEGT.

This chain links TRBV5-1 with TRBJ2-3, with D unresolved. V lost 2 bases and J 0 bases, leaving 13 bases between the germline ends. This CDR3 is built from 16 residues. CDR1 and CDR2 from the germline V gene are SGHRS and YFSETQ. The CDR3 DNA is TGCGCCAGCAGCTTTTTAGGGTGGTCTAGCACAGATACGCAGTATTTT. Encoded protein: CASSFLGWSSTDTQYF.

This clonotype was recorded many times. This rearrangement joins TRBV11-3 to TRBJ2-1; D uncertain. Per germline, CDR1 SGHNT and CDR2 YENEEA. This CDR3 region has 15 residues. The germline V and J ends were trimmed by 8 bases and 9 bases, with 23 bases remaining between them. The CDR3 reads CASRLNGQTAGEQFF. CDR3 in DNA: TGTGCCAGCCGCCTAAACGGGCAAACAGCCGGTGAGCAGTTCTTC.

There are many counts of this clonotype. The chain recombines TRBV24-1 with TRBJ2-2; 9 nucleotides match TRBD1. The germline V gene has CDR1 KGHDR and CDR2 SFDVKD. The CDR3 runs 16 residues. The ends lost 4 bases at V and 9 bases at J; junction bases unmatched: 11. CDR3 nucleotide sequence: TGTGCCACCAGTGACCCCGGGACAGGGAACCCCCGGGAGCTGTTTTTT. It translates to CATSDPGTGNPRELFF.

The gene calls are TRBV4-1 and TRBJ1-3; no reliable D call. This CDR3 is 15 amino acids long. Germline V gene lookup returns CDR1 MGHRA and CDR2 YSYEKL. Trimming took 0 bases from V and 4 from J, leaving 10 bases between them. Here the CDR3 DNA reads TGCGCCAGCAGCCAAGAAACGCGCCCGGGAAACACCATATATTTT. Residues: CASSQETRPGNTIYF.

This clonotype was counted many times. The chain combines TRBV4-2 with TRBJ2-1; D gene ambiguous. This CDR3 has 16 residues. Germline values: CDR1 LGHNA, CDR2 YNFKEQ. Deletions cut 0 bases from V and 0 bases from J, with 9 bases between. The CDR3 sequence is CASSQDLRSSYNEQFF. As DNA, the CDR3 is TGTGCCAGCAGCCAAGACCTCCGAAGCTCCTACAATGAGCAGTTCTTC.

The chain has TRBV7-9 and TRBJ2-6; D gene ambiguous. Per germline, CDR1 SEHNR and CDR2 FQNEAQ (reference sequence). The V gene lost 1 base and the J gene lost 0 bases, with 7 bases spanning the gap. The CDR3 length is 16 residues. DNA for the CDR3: TGTGCCAGCAGCTTAGTGGTCCGCTCTGGGGCCAACGTCCTGACTTTC. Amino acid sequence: CASSLVVRSGANVLTF.

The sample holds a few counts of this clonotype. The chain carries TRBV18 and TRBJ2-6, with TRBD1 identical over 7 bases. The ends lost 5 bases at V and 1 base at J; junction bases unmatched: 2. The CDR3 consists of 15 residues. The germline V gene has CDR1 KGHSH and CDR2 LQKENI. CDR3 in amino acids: CASSDRASGANVLTF. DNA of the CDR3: TGTGCCAGCTCAGACAGGGCATCTGGGGCCAACGTCCTGACTTTC.

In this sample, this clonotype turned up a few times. The CDR3 reads CASSLGQWNSPLHF. The CDR3 DNA is TGTGCCAGCAGCTTAGGGCAGTGGAATTCACCCCTCCACTTT. The V and J genes are TRBV5-4 and TRBJ1-6; no firm D call. Germline loops: CDR1 SGHNT, CDR2 YYREEE (reference sequence). This CDR3 contains 14 residues. V was pared by 2 bases and J by 7 bases, with 10 bases between.